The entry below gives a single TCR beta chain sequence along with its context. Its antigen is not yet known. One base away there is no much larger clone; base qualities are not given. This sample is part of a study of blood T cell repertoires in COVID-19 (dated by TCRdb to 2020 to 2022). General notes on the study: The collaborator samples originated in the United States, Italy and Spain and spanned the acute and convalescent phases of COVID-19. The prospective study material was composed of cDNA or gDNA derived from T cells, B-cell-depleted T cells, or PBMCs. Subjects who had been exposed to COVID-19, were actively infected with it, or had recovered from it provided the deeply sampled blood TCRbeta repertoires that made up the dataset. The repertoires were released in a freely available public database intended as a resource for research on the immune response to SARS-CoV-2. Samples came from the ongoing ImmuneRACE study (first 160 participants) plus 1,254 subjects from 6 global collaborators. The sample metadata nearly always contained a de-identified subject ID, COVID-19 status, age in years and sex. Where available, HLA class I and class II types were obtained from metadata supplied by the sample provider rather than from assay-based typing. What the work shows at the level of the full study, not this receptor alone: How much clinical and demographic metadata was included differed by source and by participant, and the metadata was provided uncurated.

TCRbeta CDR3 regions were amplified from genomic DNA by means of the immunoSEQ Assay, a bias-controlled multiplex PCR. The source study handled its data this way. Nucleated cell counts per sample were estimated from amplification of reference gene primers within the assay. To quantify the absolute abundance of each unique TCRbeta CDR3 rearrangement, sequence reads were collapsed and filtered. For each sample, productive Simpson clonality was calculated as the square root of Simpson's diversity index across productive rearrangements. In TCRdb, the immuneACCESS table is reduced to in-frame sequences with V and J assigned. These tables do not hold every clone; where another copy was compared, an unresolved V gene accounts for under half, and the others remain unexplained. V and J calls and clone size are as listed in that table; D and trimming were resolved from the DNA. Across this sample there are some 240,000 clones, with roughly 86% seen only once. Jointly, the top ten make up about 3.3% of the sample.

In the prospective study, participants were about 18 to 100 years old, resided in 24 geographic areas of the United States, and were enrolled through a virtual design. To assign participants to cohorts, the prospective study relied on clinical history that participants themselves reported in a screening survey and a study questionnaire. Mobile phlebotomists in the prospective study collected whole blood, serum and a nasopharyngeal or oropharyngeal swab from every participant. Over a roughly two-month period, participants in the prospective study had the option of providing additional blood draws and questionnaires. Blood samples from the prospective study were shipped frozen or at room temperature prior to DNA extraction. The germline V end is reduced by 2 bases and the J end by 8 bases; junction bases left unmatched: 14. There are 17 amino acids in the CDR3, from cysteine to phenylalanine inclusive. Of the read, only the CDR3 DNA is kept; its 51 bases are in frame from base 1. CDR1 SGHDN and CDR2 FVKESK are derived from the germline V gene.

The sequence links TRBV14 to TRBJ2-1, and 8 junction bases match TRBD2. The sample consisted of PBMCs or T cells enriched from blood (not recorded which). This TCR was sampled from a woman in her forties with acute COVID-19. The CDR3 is CASSQYKTSDFWDEQFF. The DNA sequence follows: TGTGCCAGCAGCCAATATAAGACTAGCGATTTCTGGGATGAGCAGTTCTTC.